This TCR beta chain stems from a study of blood T cell repertoires in COVID-19. Measured with immunoSEQ multiplex PCR; TCRdb has only the in-frame clones, and not every one. The data contain some 300,000 clones, 70% to 90% of them singletons. The CDR3 is made up of 13 amino acids. The germline CDR1 and CDR2 sequences are SQVTM and ANQGSEA. V lost 6 bases and J lost 1, with 9 bases in between. This clone has a single count. This chain links TRBV29-1 with TRBJ2-2, with TRBD1 as a possible D gene (6 bases). Sample: peripheral blood. This clonotype was sampled from a young woman who had recovered from COVID-19. The CDR3 spells CSVDSGNTGELFF. CDR3 in DNA: TGCAGCGTGGACAGTGGGAACACCGGGGAGCTGTTTTTT.